Here is one T cell receptor beta chain with its context. There are 14 residues in the CDR3. V lost 2 bases to trimming and J lost 4 bases, with 6 bases between them. The V gene's germline CDR1 is MNHNS and CDR2 SASEGT. This sample was included in a study of blood T cell repertoires in COVID-19. Across the study: Material from acute and convalescent COVID-19 was sourced from the United States, Italy and Spain. Sources were T cells, B-cell-depleted T cells, or PBMCs; the material itself was cDNA or gDNA.

The authors' processing: Reference gene primer amplification gave nucleated cell count estimates. Libraries were prepared by immunoSEQ multiplex PCR; TCRdb keeps only in-frame clonotypes and omits some of them. V and J calls plus clone size are reproduced from that table; the DNA served to infer D and trimming. In the table there are under 250,000 clones, over 80% of which are singletons. This TCR derives from a woman aged 65 to 85 with active or convalescent COVID-19. The sequenced sample was peripheral blood. This chain connects TRBV6-1 to TRBJ1-6; no clear D. CDR3: CASSEQFYNSPLHF. The CDR3 DNA sequence: TGTGCCAGCAGTGAACAGTTTTATAATTCACCCCTCCACTTT.